These 6 T cell receptor beta chains share one sample of origin, sequenced in a study of read filtering for tumor transcriptome and immune sequencing. This library used roughly 0.4 ug RNA and molecular barcoded adaptors spanning alpha/delta and beta/gamma chains. Using its own MiXCR run on the reads, TCRdb lists one record per CDR3 protein. Here the sample spans around 140,000 distinct CDR3 sequences, approximately 13% being singletons. Sequences were obtained from a population of CD138-negative cells sorted from bone marrow. These receptors originate from a donor aged 40 or older with multiple myeloma.

V and J are TRBV12-5 and TRBJ2-5; the match to TRBD2 covers 8 bases. CDR3 size: 11 residues. V was clipped by 4 bases and J by 11 bases; unmatched bases: 3. Germline V gene data show CDR1 as LGHNT and CDR2 as FRNRAP. CDR3: CASGSGTRQYF. CDR3 nucleotide sequence: TGTGCTAGTGGTTCCGGGACTAGGCAGTACTTC.

The chain has TRBV6-1 and TRBJ2-6, with D unclear. This CDR3 contains 16 residues. V gave up 3 bases and J gave up 4 bases, with 13 bases separating them. Germline CDR1 reads MNHNS; CDR2 reads SASEGT. In nucleotides, the CDR3 is TGTGCCAGCAGTGAGACTCCCGCTGTAGGGGCCAACGTCCTGACTTTC. This encodes CASSETPAVGANVLTF.

Concerning this clonotype: A far larger clone is only one base removed, so a read error is likely. The CDR3 does not close with the conserved phenylalanine or tryptophan, likely indicating a read error. This chain connects TRBV7-9 to TRBJ2-1, with TRBD2 matching 7 bases. The CDR3 is 16 amino acids. Germline V gene data show CDR1 as SEHNR and CDR2 as FQNEAQ (reference sequence). With 5 bases clipped from V and 7 bases from J, the junction kept 14 bases outside the gene matches. CDR3 loop: CASSLVSGAWENEQFL. The CDR3 DNA follows: TGTGCCAGCAGCCTAGTAAGCGGGGCCTGGGAGAATGAGCAGTTCCTC.

This clonotype has more than one count but fewer than ten. Given a much more abundant clone one base away, this may be a read error. J is TRBJ1-3 and V is TRBV12-3 or TRBV12-4; no clear D gene. V dropped 6 bases and J dropped 5 bases, with 11 bases sitting between them. This CDR3 comprises 13 residues. The CDR3 sequence: CASSLLSRNTIYF. Written as DNA, the CDR3 is TGTGCCAGCAGCCTCCTGTCTAGAAACACCATATATTTT.

There are many counts of this clonotype. This chain uses TRBV20-1 with TRBJ2-1; 7 nucleotides agree with TRBD1. CDR1 and CDR2 from the germline V gene are DFQATT and SNEGSKA (reference sequence). The J segment lost 0 bases and the V segment lost 6 bases, leaving 5 bases of the junction unmatched. The CDR3 totals 14 residues. CDR3 amino acids: CSAPGQSSYNEQFF. CDR3 coding DNA: TGCAGTGCCCCGGGACAGAGCTCCTACAATGAGCAGTTCTTC.

In regard to this clonotype: A much larger clone is a single base away; this may be a read error. The V and J genes are TRBV21-1 and TRBJ2-7. TRBV21-1 is described as a pseudogene. This CDR3 region has 9 residues. CDR3: CASRYEQYF. The CDR3 region has the DNA TGTGCCAGCCGCTACGAGCAGTACTTC.